The next 32 T cell receptor beta chains were all read from a single sample in a study of regulatory T cells in long-lasting Graves disease. Time point reported: persistent/refractory GD, antithyroid drugs over 5 years with positive TRAb. Extracted RNA from PBMCs served as the source of the TCR library. For TCR beta, libraries came from iRepertoire HTBI primers and Arm-PCR of CDR3 regions. TCRdb called the multiplex PCR reads again in MiXCR, with one record for every CDR3 protein. The sample lists hundreds of thousands of distinct CDR3 sequences; roughly 21% were seen once. Sequenced here: peripheral blood mononuclear cells (PBMCs), sampled when the disease was refractory, from a patient treated with antithyroid drugs. The source of these receptors is a female donor with Graves disease.

This clonotype has at least ten counts. Written as DNA, the CDR3 is TGTGCCACCAGCGGTCTGGGGTACCCCTACGAGCAGTACTTC. Translating gives CATSGLGYPYEQYF. J is TRBJ2-7 and V is TRBV15; unclear D gene. In germline, CDR1 is LNHNV, CDR2 YYDKDF (reference sequence). Trimming took 5 bases from V and 2 from J, leaving 13 bases between them. The CDR3 consists of 14 residues.

This clonotype came up a few times. The chain couples TRBV5-1 to TRBJ1-1; D might be TRBD1 (6 bases). Germline V lookup: CDR1 SGHRS, CDR2 YFSETQ. Trimming removed 4 bases from V and 4 bases from J, with 11 bases in between. The CDR3 consists of 13 residues. The CDR3 loop reads CASSTGHPTEAFF. For the CDR3, the DNA is TGCGCCAGCAGCACGGGACACCCCACTGAAGCTTTCTTT.

In this sample, this clonotype turned up many times. The chain joins TRBV29-1 to TRBJ2-7; D remains unclear. CDR3 size: 15 residues. CDR1 SQVTM and CDR2 ANQGSEA come from the germline V gene. V was shortened by 5 bases and J by 0 bases, with 17 bases between the two germline ends. This CDR3 is CSVFLPTTSSYEQYF. In DNA, the CDR3 is TGCAGCGTTTTCTTACCTACAACCAGCTCCTACGAGCAGTACTTC.

There are many counts of this clonotype. In nucleotides, the CDR3 is TGTGCTAGTGGTTCCTGGACAGGGGGGTCTCAAGAGACCCAGTACTTC. It specifies CASGSWTGGSQETQYF. The chain uses TRBV12-5 and TRBJ2-5; TRBD1 matches at 10 bases. The V and J ends lost 4 bases and 2 bases, in that order; junction bases with no gene match: 7. CDR3 size: 16 residues. From germline, CDR1 is LGHNT and CDR2 FRNRAP.

DNA for the CDR3: TGTGCCAGCAGTAACGGGGCGGGCAGGTCCGCTTGGGGCTACACCTTC. Translated: CASSNGAGRSAWGYTF. The chain joins TRBV6-2 or TRBV6-3 to TRBJ1-2; TRBD1 is a possible D gene (5 bases). The germline V and J ends were trimmed by 5 bases and 8 bases, with 24 bases remaining between them. The CDR3 spans 16 residues. Germline V gene data show CDR1 as MNHEY and CDR2 as SVGEGT.

With regard to this clonotype: Given a much more abundant clone one base away, this may be a read error. The V call is TRBV7-2, the J call TRBJ2-4; 10 bases line up with TRBD1. The CDR3 is 14 amino acids. Germline loops: CDR1 SGHTA, CDR2 FQGNSA. The CDR3 DNA sequence: TGTGCCAGCAGCCTCATGGGACAGGGGAACACTCAGTACTTC. It encodes CASSLMGQGNTQYF.

Only a few counts were recorded for this clonotype. A junction end diverges from the germline sequence, so it may reflect a read error. The chain has TRBV12-3 or TRBV12-4 and TRBJ2-7; 8 bases match TRBD2. The CDR3 runs to 13 residues. This chain's CDR3 is CASSSGGGYVQYF. The CDR3 DNA follows: TGTGCCAGCAGTTCCGGGGGGGGCTACGTGCAGTACTTC.

V is TRBV20-1 and J is TRBJ1-3; TRBD1 might be the D (5 bases). The CDR3 is 16 residues long. Trimming removed 0 bases from V and 1 base from J, with 13 bases in between. In germline, CDR1 is DFQATT, CDR2 SNEGSKA (reference sequence). This CDR3 is CSARDYGTESGNTIYF. CDR3 sequence (DNA): TGCAGTGCTAGAGATTATGGGACGGAATCTGGAAACACCATATATTTT.

The chain employs TRBV2 and TRBJ2-3; TRBD2 aligns across 7 bases. Germline CDR1 reads SNHLY; CDR2 reads FYNNEI. The CDR3 length is 14 residues. V trimming: 2 bases; J trimming: 6 bases; junction bases outside the gene matches: 5. The CDR3 region has the DNA TGTGCCAGCAGTGAACTAGCGGAAAGGGATACGCAGTATTTT. Protein sequence: CASSELAERDTQYF.

The chain recombines TRBV19 with TRBJ2-2; no clear D gene. V dropped 3 bases and J dropped 2 bases, with 7 bases sitting between them. Germline CDR1 LNHDA, CDR2 SQIVND (reference sequence). The CDR3 contains 14 residues. As DNA, the CDR3 is TGTGCCAGTAGTATTCCGGCAAACACCGGGGAGCTGTTTTTT. Amino acid sequence: CASSIPANTGELFF.

In this sample, this clonotype turned up many times. The J gene is TRBJ2-5, the V gene TRBV2; perhaps TRBD2 as D (6 bases). The CDR3 length is 13 residues. V shed 4 bases and J shed 5 bases, with 11 bases lying between them. Germline V gene lookup returns CDR1 SNHLY and CDR2 FYNNEI. The CDR3 DNA is TGTGCCAGCAGTGGTAACCGGGAGGAGACCCAGTACTTC. Its translation: CASSGNREETQYF.

Only a few counts were recorded for this clonotype. The CDR3 DNA reads as TGTGCCAGCAGCTTAGGAGGAGGGCCGTGGTCCTACGAGCAGTACTTC. Protein product: CASSLGGGPWSYEQYF. The J gene is TRBJ2-7, the V gene TRBV11-2, with D maybe TRBD2 (6 bases). V was clipped by 1 base and J by 1 base, with 14 bases between them. The CDR3 length is 16 residues. Germline CDR1 reads SGHAT; CDR2 reads FQNNGV.

This clonotype has a handful of counts. The J gene is TRBJ1-4, the V gene TRBV7-9; possibly TRBD1 for D (6 bases). Germline-derived CDR1 and CDR2 are SEHNR and FQNEAQ (reference sequence). V was pared by 4 bases and J by 4 bases, with 13 bases between. The CDR3 totals 15 residues. CDR3 in DNA: TGTGCCAGCAGCTCTGGACAGACAAATAATGAAAAACTGTTTTTT. This sequence encodes CASSSGQTNNEKLFF. Variable domain in full (rest from reference TRBV7-9 and TRBJ1-4): DTGVSQNPRHKITKRGQNVTFRCDPISEHNRLYWYRQTLGQGPEFLTYFQNEAQLEKSRLLSDRFSAERPKGSFSTLEIQRTEQGDSAMYLCASSSGQTNNEKLFFGSGTQLSVL.

At least ten counts were recorded for this clonotype. This chain connects TRBV2 to TRBJ2-5; maybe TRBD2 (7 bases). Trimming shortened V by 7 bases and J by 5 bases, and 11 bases separated the two germline ends. CDR3 length equals 12 residues. Per germline, CDR1 SNHLY and CDR2 FYNNEI. The CDR3 reads CASTEGGETQYF. The CDR3 nucleotides are TGTGCCAGCACCGAGGGGGGGGAGACCCAGTACTTC.

In this sample, this clonotype turned up a few times. This chain joins TRBV20-1 and TRBJ2-4; 11 bases are shared with TRBD2. V was pared by 3 bases and J by 1 base, with 5 bases of the junction left unmatched. This CDR3 has 16 amino acids. Per the germline V gene, CDR1 is DFQATT and CDR2 is SNEGSKA (reference sequence). Written as DNA, the CDR3 is TGCAGTGCTAGTCTAGCGGGAGGTTTGGCCAAAAACATTCAGTACTTC. It codes for CSASLAGGLAKNIQYF.

This clonotype was seen only a few times. The gene calls are TRBV7-3 and TRBJ2-2; D possibly corresponds to TRBD2 (6 bases). This CDR3 region has 13 residues. V lost 4 bases and J 8 bases, leaving 11 bases between the germline ends. Germline assignment: CDR1 SGHTA and CDR2 FQGTGA. The CDR3 loop reads CASSSHGGGELFF. DNA for the CDR3: TGTGCCAGCAGCTCCCATGGGGGGGGGGAGCTGTTTTTT.

This clonotype was detected many times. The rearrangement uses TRBV28 and TRBJ2-7; D remains unclear. V dropped 5 bases and J dropped 3 bases, with 8 bases sitting between them. This CDR3 has 12 residues. Germline V gene data show CDR1 as MDHEN and CDR2 as SYDVKM. This CDR3 reads CASSTRLYEQYF. The CDR3 DNA reads TGTGCCAGCAGTACCCGCCTCTACGAGCAGTACTTC.

This clonotype was seen a few times. The chain has TRBV20-1 and TRBJ2-1; D gene ambiguous. This CDR3 has 12 amino acids. Germline lookup yields CDR1 DFQATT and CDR2 SNEGSKA (reference sequence). Trimming left V 1 base short and J 5 bases short, with 6 bases between. The CDR3 spells CSARVENNEQFF. The CDR3 region has the DNA TGCAGTGCTAGAGTAGAGAACAATGAGCAGTTCTTC.

This clonotype was seen ten or more times. The J gene is TRBJ1-5, the V gene TRBV5-1, with TRBD1 matching over 10 bases. The CDR3 covers 14 residues. Germline CDR1 is SGHRS and CDR2 is YFSETQ. Trimming took 4 bases from V and 5 from J; bases not matched to a gene: 3. Here the CDR3 reads CASSIGTGDQPQHF. The CDR3, as DNA: TGCGCCAGCAGCATAGGGACAGGGGATCAGCCCCAGCATTTT.

The chain couples TRBV20-1 to TRBJ1-2, with a weak D call TRBD1 (6 bases). Trimming shortened V by 5 bases and J by 3 bases, and 16 bases separated the two germline ends. There are 14 residues in the CDR3. Germline V lookup: CDR1 DFQATT, CDR2 SNEGSKA (reference sequence). The CDR3 protein is CSAYRTEKYYGYTF. The DNA of the CDR3 is TGCAGTGCTTATAGGACAGAAAAGTACTATGGCTACACCTTC.

To note about this clonotype: A much larger clone differs from this one at a single base, so this may be a read error. The genes are TRBV12-3 or TRBV12-4 and TRBJ2-5; D perhaps matches TRBD2 (5 bases). The length of the CDR3 is 13 residues. The ends were cut back, 8 bases at V and 9 bases at J, with 19 bases in the middle. The CDR3 loop is CASGYLLMEAQYF. In DNA form, the CDR3 reads TGTGCCAGCGGCTACCTGTTGATGGAGGCCCAGTACTTC.

The chain carries TRBV20-1 and TRBJ2-7, with a weak D call TRBD1 (6 bases). Germline CDR1 DFQATT, CDR2 SNEGSKA (reference sequence). The CDR3 loop spans 16 amino acids. V was cut by 1 base and J by 0 bases, with 16 bases left in between. The CDR3 is CSARARQALNSYEQYF. DNA for the CDR3: TGCAGTGCTAGAGCAAGACAGGCCCTAAACTCCTACGAGCAGTACTTC.

The chain carries TRBV19 and TRBJ1-1; 8 nucleotides agree with TRBD1. CDR1 LNHDA and CDR2 SQIVND come from the germline V gene (reference sequence). The CDR3 sequence is 17 residues long. The junction had 16 bases not matched to a gene; V was cut back by 5 bases and J by 5 bases. The CDR3 loop is CASSRKPSGQAGTEAFF. The CDR3 DNA reads as TGTGCCAGTAGTCGCAAGCCCTCGGGACAGGCGGGGACTGAAGCTTTCTTT.

The chain employs TRBV5-4 and TRBJ2-5, with TRBD1 matching 7 bases. The CDR3 spans 14 residues. Trimming at V came to 4 bases and at J to 4 bases, leaving 7 bases not matched to a gene. Looked up from germline, CDR1 is SGHNT and CDR2 is YYREEE (reference sequence). CDR3 sequence: CASSTTGLLETQYF. The DNA for the CDR3 is TGTGCCAGCAGCACGACAGGGCTCCTAGAGACCCAGTACTTC.

This clonotype was found many times. The chain has TRBV6-2 or TRBV6-3 and TRBJ1-4; the D gene is possibly TRBD1 (5 bases). Germline V gene sequence: CDR1 MNHEY, CDR2 SVGEGT. The CDR3 is 14 amino acids. Trimming pared 6 bases from V and 6 bases from J, leaving 14 bases between. The CDR3 loop is CASRNRDYYEKLFF. The CDR3 region has the DNA TGTGCCAGCAGGAACCGGGACTACTATGAAAAACTGTTTTTT.

This clonotype was picked up many times. This rearrangement joins TRBV28 to TRBJ2-4; 7 nucleotides line up with TRBD1. V trimming: 6 bases; J trimming: 6 bases; junction bases outside the gene matches: 11. The CDR3 runs 15 residues. The germline V gene encodes CDR1 MDHEN and CDR2 SYDVKM. The CDR3 protein is CASRPRGTLANIQYF. DNA for the CDR3: TGTGCCAGCAGACCCAGGGGGACGCTCGCAAACATTCAGTACTTC.

This clonotype was detected ten times or more. The chain couples TRBV2 to TRBJ1-4; 9 positions match TRBD1. The CDR3 loop spans 14 amino acids. Germline V gene sequence: CDR1 SNHLY, CDR2 FYNNEI. After removal of 3 bases from V and 7 bases from J, the junction contained 3 bases not matched to a gene. CDR3 bases: TGTGCCAGCAGTGAGGGGACAGGGACTGAAAAACTGTTTTTT. Translation: CASSEGTGTEKLFF. The variable domain in full, with the rest retrieved from reference TRBV2 and TRBJ1-4, is EPEVTQTPSHQVTQMGQEVILRCVPISNHLYFYWYRQILGQKVEFLVSFYNNEISEKSEIFDDQFSVERPDGSNFTLKIRSTKLEDSAMYFCASSEGTGTEKLFFGSGTQLSVL.

This clonotype has only a few counts. This CDR3 is CASSPEGTGGGNTIYF. The CDR3, as DNA: TGTGCCAGCAGCCCAGAGGGGACGGGGGGTGGAAACACCATATATTTT. The J gene is TRBJ1-3, the V gene TRBV7-2, with a tentative D call TRBD1 (5 bases). Trimming removed 5 bases from V and 3 bases from J, with 17 bases in between. The CDR3 is 16 residues long. The germline V gene encodes CDR1 SGHTA and CDR2 FQGNSA.

This clonotype occurred a few times. The rearrangement joins TRBV7-9 to TRBJ1-1; 9 bases align to TRBD1. CDR1 and CDR2 (germline): SEHNR, FQNEAQ (reference sequence). V trimming: 1 base; J trimming: 2 bases; junction bases outside the gene matches: 11. The CDR3 length is 18 residues. CDR3 bases: TGTGCCAGCAGCTTAGGGGGGGGACAGGGAGATGGAAACACTGAAGCTTTCTTT. It is translated as CASSLGGGQGDGNTEAFF.

The DNA for the CDR3 is TGCAGTTCCGAGGGACGGACATCCTACGAGCAGTACTTC. Its translation is CSSEGRTSYEQYF. The chain carries TRBV20-1 and TRBJ2-7, with D perhaps being TRBD1 or TRBD2 (5 bases each). Trimming removed 8 bases at V and 1 base at J, with 15 bases between. The CDR3 length is 13 residues. The germline V gene encodes CDR1 DFQATT and CDR2 SNEGSKA (reference sequence).

The V gene is TRBV6-1, the J gene TRBJ1-5; TRBD1 matches at 7 bases. Unmatched junction bases numbered 7, after V lost 6 bases and J lost 14 bases. This CDR3 is built from 11 residues. The germline V gene encodes CDR1 MNHNS and CDR2 SASEGT. CDR3 residues: CASRGGGGKHF. The CDR3 nucleotides are TGTGCCAGCAGAGGAGGGGGCGGAAAGCATTTT.

This clonotype was detected only a few times. The chain combines TRBV7-2 with TRBJ1-6; 9 nucleotides align to TRBD1. V lost 6 bases to trimming and J lost 8 bases; unmatched junction nucleotides: 11. Germline CDR1 and CDR2: SGHTA and FQGNSA. The CDR3 contains 16 residues. The CDR3 is CASSRSLGQGYSPLHF. CDR3 DNA sequence: TGTGCCAGCAGTCGTAGTTTGGGACAGGGATATTCACCCCTCCACTTT. The variable domain in full, completed from reference TRBV7-2 and TRBJ1-6, reads GAGVSQSPSNKVTEKGKDVELRCDPISGHTALYWYRQSLGQGLEFLIYFQGNSAPDKSGLPSDRFSAERTGGSVSTLTIQRTQQEDSAVYLCASSRSLGQGYSPLHFGNGTRLTVT.